The clone carrying this T cell receptor beta chain was recorded at least ten times. Its target is not known. This sample stems from a study of neurological immune-mediated disorders. Study-wide findings and caveats: A possible signature appeared as one related-CDR3 cluster, in which phylogenetic grouping placed the repertoires of 18 of 34 multiple sclerosis patients. Expansion of TCR clones was greatest in HTLV-1-associated myelopathy and smallest in multiple sclerosis, where it fell below that of healthy controls.

Germline V lookup: CDR1 SQVTM, CDR2 ANQGSEA. V lost 6 bases to trimming and J lost 4 bases; unmatched junction nucleotides: 10. The CDR3 consists of 14 residues. The authors produced cDNA by 5'RACE using 10-nucleotide random UMIs. TCRdb used MiXCR to reprocess the 5' RACE reads, holding one entry per CDR3 protein. The repertoire holds about 46,000 distinct CDR3 sequences, around 2% seen once, with approximately 2.3% in the top ten. The source material was PBMCs. The TCR was taken from a woman in her thirties or forties with multiple sclerosis. The chain links TRBV29-1 to TRBJ1-2, with 8 nucleotides matching TRBD1. In DNA form, the CDR3 reads TGCAGCGTGTTTCCAACCGGGACAGGCTATGGCTACACCTTC. This encodes CSVFPTGTGYGYTF.